A single sample is the source of the 27 T cell receptor beta chains below, sequenced in a study of blood T cell repertoires in COVID-19. Profiled with immunoSEQ multiplex PCR; TCRdb holds only in-frame clones, not every one. The repertoire consists of 90,000 or so clones, with 86% occurring once and the leading ten covering approximately 1.3%. Sequences were obtained from peripheral blood. These receptors were taken from a man older than 75 with active or convalescent COVID-19.

This chain connects TRBV9 to TRBJ2-1; 9 bases fit TRBD1. Germline CDR1 and CDR2: SGDLS and YYNGEE. The CDR3 is 14 residues long. V shed 3 bases, J shed 7 bases, and the junction held 5 bases outside the gene matches. This chain's CDR3 is CASSARQGGNEQFF. The CDR3 nucleotides are TGTGCCAGCAGCGCCCGACAGGGGGGTAATGAGCAGTTCTTC.

The J gene is TRBJ1-6, the V gene TRBV7-2, with 7 bases matching TRBD1. The CDR3 has 14 residues. The J segment lost 7 bases and the V segment lost 4 bases, leaving 4 bases of the junction unmatched. Germline CDR1 is SGHTA and CDR2 is FQGNSA. The CDR3 loop reads CASSSGQPNSPLHF. Written as DNA, the CDR3 is TGTGCCAGCAGCTCGGGACAGCCGAATTCACCCCTCCACTTT.

J is TRBJ2-3 and V is TRBV6-5; no clear D gene. Germline lookup yields CDR1 MNHEY and CDR2 SVGAGI. With 6 bases removed from V and 0 bases from J, the gap between germline ends came to 7 bases. The CDR3 covers 13 residues. The CDR3 nucleotides read TGTGCCAGCAGGGAGACTAGCACAGATACGCAGTATTTT. This encodes CASRETSTDTQYF.

This chain uses TRBV19 with TRBJ2-3; 8 nucleotides agree with TRBD2. Unmatched junction bases numbered 10, after V lost 10 bases and J lost 4 bases. This CDR3 has 14 residues. CDR1 is LNHDA, CDR2 SQIVND, per germline (reference sequence). As DNA, the CDR3 is TGTGCCACCAGTAGCGGGATCGTGGCAGATACGCAGTATTTT. Its translation is CATSSGIVADTQYF.

This rearrangement joins TRBV9 to TRBJ2-7; D is uncertain. Per germline, CDR1 SGDLS and CDR2 YYNGEE. The V end lost 0 bases, the J end lost 2 bases, and 12 bases lay between the germline ends. This CDR3 has 15 residues. CDR3 nucleotides: TGTGCCAGCAGCGTAGCTCCAGGTCACACCTACGAGCAGTACTTC. Its protein is CASSVAPGHTYEQYF.

The chain joins TRBV29-1 to TRBJ2-3; D may be TRBD2 (6 bases). The CDR3 has 16 amino acids. The V and J ends lost 4 bases and 0 bases respectively, with 17 bases between them. The germline V gene has CDR1 SQVTM and CDR2 ANQGSEA. The CDR3 loop is CSVAGSVLGSTDTQYF. Written as DNA, the CDR3 is TGCAGCGTTGCCGGGAGCGTTCTGGGGAGCACAGATACGCAGTATTTT.

The chain has TRBV12-3 or TRBV12-4 and TRBJ1-1; a possible D gene is TRBD1 (6 bases). Trimming shortened V by 6 bases and J by 11 bases, and 19 bases separated the two germline ends. The CDR3 loop spans 13 amino acids. This chain's CDR3 is CASRRAGQFSAFF. The CDR3 DNA reads TGTGCCAGCAGACGAGCTGGACAGTTTTCGGCTTTCTTT.

The chain joins TRBV6-5 to TRBJ1-1; D perhaps matches TRBD1 (6 bases). In germline, CDR1 is MNHEY, CDR2 SVGAGI. With 4 bases removed from V and 7 bases from J, the gap between germline ends came to 16 bases. The CDR3 totals 14 residues. The CDR3 nucleotides are TGTGCCAGCAGTTCTCCAGGGGCTTTGAGTGAAGCTTTCTTT. Encoded protein: CASSSPGALSEAFF.

The V gene is TRBV13, the J gene TRBJ2-1, with a possible D match to TRBD2 (5 bases). The length of the CDR3 is 14 residues. Germline CDR1 reads PRHDT; CDR2 reads FYEKMQ (reference sequence). Trimming removed 5 bases from V and 8 bases from J, with 16 bases in between. CDR3: CASSRSELDDEQFF. The CDR3 nucleotides are TGTGCCAGCAGCCGTAGCGAGTTGGACGATGAGCAGTTCTTC.

J is TRBJ2-3 and V is TRBV29-1; 11 bases map to TRBD2. V dropped 4 bases and J dropped 0; count of bases not matched to a gene: 6. This CDR3 contains 16 residues. CDR1 is SQVTM and CDR2 is ANQGSEA in the germline V gene. CDR3 sequence (DNA): TGCAGCGTTGCGCTAGCGGGAGGCACTAGCACAGATACGCAGTATTTT. Translation gives CSVALAGGTSTDTQYF.

The chain has TRBV29-1 and TRBJ1-2; TRBD1 matches at 7 bases. CDR3 length equals 17 residues. With 1 base clipped from V and 4 bases from J, the junction kept 15 bases outside the gene matches. Germline CDR1 reads SQVTM; CDR2 reads ANQGSEA. CDR3 sequence reads: CSVEGMNRDSSFYGYTF. The CDR3 DNA reads TGCAGCGTTGAAGGAATGAACCGGGACAGTTCATTCTATGGCTACACCTTC.

The gene calls are TRBV5-1 and TRBJ2-7, with a tentative D call TRBD2 (6 bases). Trimming took off 3 bases at V and 3 bases at J, with 13 bases between the two ends. The CDR3 spans 14 residues. Germline CDR1 reads SGHRS; CDR2 reads YFSETQ. The DNA for the CDR3 is TGCGCCAGCAGCTCCGGGACGGGAGACTACGAGCAGTACTTC. Translation: CASSSGTGDYEQYF. The whole variable domain, filled in from reference TRBV5-1 and TRBJ2-7, reads KAGVTQTPRYLIKTRGQQVTLSCSPISGHRSVSWYQQTPGQGLQFLFEYFSETQRNKGNFPGRFSGRQFSNSRSEMNVSTLELGDSALYLCASSSGTGDYEQYFGPGTRLTVT.

CDR3 sequence (DNA): TGTGCCAGCAGCCAGTCTAGCGGGGCTTCCAATGAGCAGTTCTTC. This gives the protein CASSQSSGASNEQFF. The rearrangement joins TRBV4-2 to TRBJ2-1; 9 bases line up with TRBD2. The germline gives CDR1 LGHNA, CDR2 YNFKEQ. The CDR3 is made up of 15 amino acids. With V trimmed by 3 bases and J by 6 bases, 6 bases remained unmatched.

The V gene is TRBV18, the J gene TRBJ1-6; D perhaps matches TRBD1 (6 bases). V gave up 1 base and J gave up 5 bases, with 9 bases separating them. Germline-derived CDR1 and CDR2 are KGHSH and LQKENI. This CDR3 comprises 15 residues. CDR3 residues: CASSPRQVNNSPLHF. The CDR3 DNA sequence: TGTGCCAGCTCACCACGACAGGTTAATAATTCACCCCTCCACTTT.

This clone was observed a handful of times. The rearrangement links TRBV28 to TRBJ2-1; 8 bases agree with TRBD2. Trimming took 6 bases from V and 0 from J; bases not matched to a gene: 10. The CDR3 contains 17 residues. Germline lookup yields CDR1 MDHEN and CDR2 SYDVKM. CDR3 region: CASSFEGSGTSYNEQFF. The DNA of the CDR3 is TGTGCCAGCAGCTTTGAGGGTAGCGGGACCTCCTACAATGAGCAGTTCTTC.

This clone was counted between two and nine times. The chain links TRBV29-1 to TRBJ2-5, with a possible D match to TRBD1 (5 bases). The V end lost 7 bases, the J end lost 4 bases, and 16 bases lay between the germline ends. The germline V gene has CDR1 SQVTM and CDR2 ANQGSEA. The CDR3 is made up of 13 amino acids. This CDR3 is CSGIGVRRETQYF. CDR3 bases: TGCAGCGGGATAGGGGTGAGGCGAGAGACCCAGTACTTC.

J is TRBJ1-3 and V is TRBV6-2 or TRBV6-3; the match to TRBD1 covers 9 bases. Germline assignment: CDR1 MNHEY and CDR2 SVGEGT. The J segment lost 4 bases and the V segment lost 0 bases, leaving 19 bases of the junction unmatched. This CDR3 has 21 residues. CDR3 loop: CASSYSDVRGTGNLWGNTIYF. In nucleotides, the CDR3 is TGTGCCAGCAGTTACTCTGATGTTAGGGGGACAGGGAATTTGTGGGGAAACACCATATATTTT.

The chain carries TRBV5-6 and TRBJ1-2; weak D call: TRBD1 (6 bases). CDR3 length: 15 residues. Trimming shortened V by 1 base and J by 2 bases, and 12 bases separated the two germline ends. Looked up from germline, CDR1 is SGHDT and CDR2 is YYEEEE. The CDR3 nucleotides read TGTGCCAGCAGCTTGATGGGGGCAGGCAACTATGGCTACACCTTC. This translates into CASSLMGAGNYGYTF.

This clone came up a few times. The chain carries TRBV29-1 and TRBJ2-1; 9 nucleotides agree with TRBD1. Germline CDR1 is SQVTM and CDR2 is ANQGSEA. The J segment lost 4 bases and the V segment lost 7 bases, leaving 11 bases of the junction unmatched. The CDR3 spans 15 residues. The CDR3 region is CSASRGQGDYNEQFF. Here the CDR3 DNA reads TGCAGCGCTTCCCGGGGACAGGGAGATTACAATGAGCAGTTCTTC.

The chain carries TRBV5-1 and TRBJ2-5; TRBD1 aligns across 7 bases. The CDR3 is 13 amino acids. CDR1 SGHRS and CDR2 YFSETQ come from the germline V gene. The V and J ends lost 5 bases and 5 bases, in that order; junction bases with no gene match: 6. CDR3 residues: CASSRTGPETQYF. In nucleotides, the CDR3 is TGCGCCAGCAGTCGGACAGGCCCCGAGACCCAGTACTTC.

The chain joins TRBV29-1 to TRBJ1-2, with a tentative D call TRBD1 (5 bases). The CDR3 totals 15 residues. CDR1 is SQVTM, CDR2 ANQGSEA, per germline. Trimming took 0 bases from V and 7 from J, leaving 18 bases between them. The CDR3 region has the DNA TGCAGCGTTGAAGAGGTAGGGGTTGATTTGTCTGGCTACACCTTC. Translated, it gives CSVEEVGVDLSGYTF.

This clone was recorded once. The chain links TRBV9 to TRBJ2-2; TRBD2 agrees at 12 bases. V trimming: 3 bases; J trimming: 4 bases; junction bases outside the gene matches: 13. CDR1 is SGDLS, CDR2 YYNGEE, per germline. The CDR3 loop spans 19 amino acids. In DNA form, the CDR3 reads TGTGCCAGCAGCGCCCCAAGACTAGCGGGAGAAGAGAGCACCGGGGAGCTGTTTTTT. Protein: CASSAPRLAGEESTGELFF.

The chain is built from TRBV7-9 and TRBJ1-6; the D gene is possibly TRBD1 (5 bases). CDR1 SEHNR and CDR2 FQNEAQ come from the germline V gene (reference sequence). This CDR3 comprises 17 residues. Deletions cut 5 bases from V and 7 bases from J, with 21 bases between. The CDR3 spells CASSVGGAAGENSPLHF. CDR3 nucleotide sequence: TGTGCCAGCAGCGTAGGTGGGGCGGCAGGCGAGAATTCACCCCTCCACTTT.

J is TRBJ2-5 and V is TRBV5-1; 9 nucleotides line up with TRBD2. The CDR3 has 15 amino acids. V trimming: 0 bases; J trimming: 5 bases; junction bases outside the gene matches: 5. The V gene's germline CDR1 is SGHRS and CDR2 YFSETQ. For the CDR3, the DNA is TGCGCCAGCAGCTTGGAGGGACTAGCCTTCGAGACCCAGTACTTC. Its translation: CASSLEGLAFETQYF.

V gene TRBV27 combines with J gene TRBJ1-2; no clear D. The CDR3 sequence is 14 residues long. Trimming stripped 2 bases from V and 8 bases from J, with 15 bases between. Germline CDR1 reads MNHEY; CDR2 reads SMNVEV (reference sequence). This chain's CDR3 is CASSLHVEGGGYTF. In nucleotides, the CDR3 is TGTGCCAGCAGTTTACACGTGGAGGGAGGAGGCTACACCTTC.

This clone was seen just once. The genes are TRBV7-2 and TRBJ2-5; 14 bases line up with TRBD2. The germline V gene has CDR1 SGHTA and CDR2 FQGNSA. V dropped 5 bases and J dropped 3; count of bases not matched to a gene: 2. This CDR3 spans 15 amino acids. CDR3 in DNA: TGTGCCAGCAGCAAGGGACTAGCGGGAGAAGAGACCCAGTACTTC. This encodes CASSKGLAGEETQYF. Variable domain in full (rest from reference TRBV7-2 and TRBJ2-5): GAGVSQSPSNKVTEKGKDVELRCDPISGHTALYWYRQSLGQGLEFLIYFQGNSAPDKSGLPSDRFSAERTGGSVSTLTIQRTQQEDSAVYLCASSKGLAGEETQYFGPGTRLLVL.

This chain uses TRBV4-3 with TRBJ2-1; TRBD1 is a possible D gene (5 bases). CDR1 is LGHNA and CDR2 is YSLEER in the germline V gene. The CDR3 runs 15 residues. V was shortened by 0 bases and J by 4 bases, with 10 bases between the two germline ends. The DNA of the CDR3 is TGCGCCAGCAGCCAAGAAGCTGGACAATACAATGAGCAGTTCTTC. Translating gives CASSQEAGQYNEQFF.